The 10 T cell receptor beta chains reported below all come from one sample, sequenced in a study of blood T cell repertoires in COVID-19. Some clones are missing from TCRdb's copy, which holds only in-frame ones; the method was immunoSEQ multiplex PCR. The table records about 80,000 clones, around 80% of them present only once. The sequenced material came from peripheral blood. These receptors all stem from a woman in her sixties or seventies with acute or convalescent COVID-19.

The chain uses TRBV7-9 and TRBJ2-6; D is uncertain. Germline CDR1 is SEHNR and CDR2 is FQNEAQ (reference sequence). Trimming removed 1 base at V and 4 bases at J, with 8 bases between. This CDR3 comprises 15 residues. The CDR3 protein is CASSLGGSGANVLTF. CDR3 bases: TGTGCCAGCAGCTTAGGAGGATCCGGGGCCAACGTCCTGACTTTC. Using reference TRBV7-9 and TRBJ2-6 for the parts outside the CDR3, the full variable domain is DTGVSQNPRHKITKRGQNVTFRCDPISEHNRLYWYRQTLGQGPEFLTYFQNEAQLEKSRLLSDRFSAERPKGSFSTLEIQRTEQGDSAMYLCASSLGGSGANVLTFGAGSRLTVL.

The genes are TRBV19 and TRBJ1-6; tentative D call: TRBD1 (6 bases). Trimming removed 3 bases from V and 7 bases from J, with 13 bases in between. Germline lookup yields CDR1 LNHDA and CDR2 SQIVND (reference sequence). The CDR3 totals 15 residues. The CDR3 sequence: CASSIGDRPNSPLHF. The CDR3 DNA reads as TGTGCCAGTAGTATTGGTGACAGGCCCAATTCACCCCTCCACTTT.

This clone occurred a few times. CDR3 residues: CASSFGQGRETQYF. The CDR3, as DNA: TGTGCCAGCAGCTTCGGTCAGGGTCGAGAGACCCAGTACTTC. This chain joins TRBV7-9 and TRBJ2-5, with D perhaps TRBD1 (5 bases). With 3 bases removed from V and 4 bases from J, the gap between germline ends came to 12 bases. Germline V gives CDR1 SEHNR, CDR2 FQNEAQ (reference sequence). The CDR3 runs 14 residues.

The CDR3 coding sequence is TGTGCCAGCAGCCTCCGGGACTTCTCTGGAAACACCATATATTTT. Translated, it gives CASSLRDFSGNTIYF. The J gene is TRBJ1-3, the V gene TRBV3-1 (or the pseudogene TRBV3-2); D perhaps matches TRBD1 (5 bases). The germline V and J ends were trimmed by 4 bases and 0 bases, with 10 bases remaining between them. CDR1 and CDR2 (germline): LGHDT, YNNKEL (reference sequence). The CDR3 extends over 15 amino acids.

The J gene is TRBJ1-6, the V gene TRBV6-1; 10 bases agree with TRBD1. The CDR3 is 14 amino acids. After removal of 3 bases from V and 10 bases from J, the junction contained 3 bases not matched to a gene. CDR1 is MNHNS and CDR2 is SASEGT in the germline V gene. The CDR3 sequence is CASSDDRGRSPLHF. CDR3 in DNA: TGTGCCAGCAGTGATGACAGGGGGCGATCACCCCTCCACTTT.

The chain couples TRBV6-2 or TRBV6-3 to TRBJ2-2; a weak D match, TRBD1 (6 bases). The CDR3 is 15 amino acids. Trimming removed 5 bases at V and 2 bases at J, with 12 bases between. Per germline, CDR1 MNHEY and CDR2 SVGEGT. The chain's CDR3 is CASSPVRGNTGELFF. The CDR3 DNA reads as TGTGCCAGCAGTCCAGTCAGGGGCAACACCGGGGAGCTGTTTTTT.

This sequence joins TRBV3-1 (or the pseudogene TRBV3-2) and TRBJ1-1; maybe TRBD1 (5 bases). Per the germline V gene, CDR1 is LGHDT and CDR2 is YNNKEL (reference sequence). The CDR3 is 16 residues long. V lost 3 bases and J 1 base, leaving 15 bases between the germline ends. The CDR3 loop reads CASSQYRDQGNTEAFF. DNA for the CDR3: TGTGCCAGCAGCCAGTATCGAGACCAGGGGAACACTGAAGCTTTCTTT.

V usage is TRBV9 and J usage is TRBJ2-2, with 9 bases lining up with TRBD2. V was pared by 4 bases and J by 0 bases, with 16 bases of the junction left unmatched. The germline V gene has CDR1 SGDLS and CDR2 YYNGEE. This CDR3 region has 20 residues. The CDR3 is CASSSEEALAGAPNTGELFF. The CDR3 nucleotides read TGTGCCAGCAGCTCCGAGGAGGCACTAGCGGGTGCTCCGAACACCGGGGAGCTGTTTTTT.

The gene calls are TRBV19 and TRBJ2-7, with D perhaps matching TRBD2 (6 bases). CDR3 length: 13 amino acids. V was pared by 6 bases and J by 4 bases, with 13 bases between. Germline V gene lookup returns CDR1 LNHDA and CDR2 SQIVND (reference sequence). The CDR3 sequence: CASSGSSRYEQYF. The CDR3 coding sequence is TGTGCCAGTAGCGGGAGTAGCAGGTACGAGCAGTACTTC.

V gene TRBV2 combines with J gene TRBJ1-2; 9 bases match TRBD1. Trimming cost V 6 bases and J 3 bases; bases outside gene matches: 14. CDR1 and CDR2 (germline): SNHLY, FYNNEI. The CDR3 consists of 17 residues. The CDR3 spells CASSRLTVRQGDYGYTF. The DNA of the CDR3 is TGTGCCAGCAGCCGACTTACCGTGAGACAGGGGGACTATGGCTACACCTTC. Combining the CDR3 with reference TRBV2 and TRBJ1-2 gives the whole variable domain EPEVTQTPSHQVTQMGQEVILRCVPISNHLYFYWYRQILGQKVEFLVSFYNNEISEKSEIFDDQFSVERPDGSNFTLKIRSTKLEDSAMYFCASSRLTVRQGDYGYTFGSGTRLTVV.